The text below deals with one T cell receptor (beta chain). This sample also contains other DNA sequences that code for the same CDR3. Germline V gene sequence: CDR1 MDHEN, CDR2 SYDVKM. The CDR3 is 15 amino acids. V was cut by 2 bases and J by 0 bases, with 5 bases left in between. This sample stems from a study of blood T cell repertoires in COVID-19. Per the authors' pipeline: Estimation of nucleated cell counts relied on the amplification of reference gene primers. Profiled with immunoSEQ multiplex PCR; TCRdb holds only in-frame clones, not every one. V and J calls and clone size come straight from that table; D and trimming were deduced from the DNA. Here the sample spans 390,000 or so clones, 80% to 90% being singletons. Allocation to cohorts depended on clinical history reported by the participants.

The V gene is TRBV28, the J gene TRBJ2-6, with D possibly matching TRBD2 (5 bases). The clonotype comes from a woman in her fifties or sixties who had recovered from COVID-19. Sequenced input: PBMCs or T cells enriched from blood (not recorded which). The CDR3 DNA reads TGTGCCAGCAGTTTAGGAGGCTCTGGGGCCAACGTCCTGACTTTC. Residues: CASSLGGSGANVLTF.